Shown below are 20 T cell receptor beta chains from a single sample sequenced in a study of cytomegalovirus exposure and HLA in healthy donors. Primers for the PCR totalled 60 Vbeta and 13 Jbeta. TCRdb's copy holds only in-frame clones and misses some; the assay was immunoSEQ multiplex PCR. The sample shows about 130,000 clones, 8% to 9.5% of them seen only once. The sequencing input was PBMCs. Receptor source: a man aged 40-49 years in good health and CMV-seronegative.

CDR3 coding DNA: TGTGCCAGCAGGGGACGGACAGGGCGGAGTGGCTACACCTTC. Its translation: CASRGRTGRSGYTF. This sequence joins TRBV6-6 and TRBJ1-2; TRBD1 agrees at 8 bases. The CDR3 extends over 14 amino acids. Trimming removed 6 bases from V and 7 bases from J; junction bases left unmatched: 10. The germline V gene encodes CDR1 MNHNY and CDR2 SVGAGI (reference sequence).

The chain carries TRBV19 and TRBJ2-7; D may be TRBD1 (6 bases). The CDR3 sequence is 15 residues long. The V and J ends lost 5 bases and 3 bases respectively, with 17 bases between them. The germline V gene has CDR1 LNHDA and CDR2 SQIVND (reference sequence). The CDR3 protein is CASSPQGPGGYEQYF. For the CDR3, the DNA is TGTGCCAGTAGTCCACAGGGTCCCGGAGGCTACGAGCAGTACTTC.

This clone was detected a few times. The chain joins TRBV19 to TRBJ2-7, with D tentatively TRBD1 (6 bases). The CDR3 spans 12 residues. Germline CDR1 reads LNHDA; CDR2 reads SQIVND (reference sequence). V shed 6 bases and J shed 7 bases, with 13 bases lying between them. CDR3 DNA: TGTGCCAGTAGCCAGACAGGCGGAGAGCAGTACTTC. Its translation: CASSQTGGEQYF.

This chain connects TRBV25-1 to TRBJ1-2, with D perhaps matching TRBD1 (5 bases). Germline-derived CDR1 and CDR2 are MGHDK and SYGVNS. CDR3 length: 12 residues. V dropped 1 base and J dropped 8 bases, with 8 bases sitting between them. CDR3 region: CASSESGNGYTF. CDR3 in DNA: TGTGCCAGCAGTGAATCAGGGAACGGCTACACCTTC.

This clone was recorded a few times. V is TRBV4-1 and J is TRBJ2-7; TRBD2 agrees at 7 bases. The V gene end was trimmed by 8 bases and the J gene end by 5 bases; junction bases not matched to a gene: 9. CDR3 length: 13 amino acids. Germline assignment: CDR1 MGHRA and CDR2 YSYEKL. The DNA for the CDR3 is TGCGCCAGCTTGGGAGGGGAGAGGGACGAGCAGTACTTC. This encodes CASLGGERDEQYF.

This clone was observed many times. CDR3 amino acids: CASSQEGGVGREAFF. In nucleotides, the CDR3 is TGCGCCAGCAGCCAAGAAGGGGGAGTGGGGCGTGAAGCTTTCTTT. This chain links TRBV4-1 with TRBJ1-1; D is perhaps TRBD1 (6 bases). CDR1 MGHRA and CDR2 YSYEKL come from the germline V gene. This CDR3 spans 15 amino acids. The ends were cut back, 0 bases at V and 7 bases at J, with 15 bases in the middle.

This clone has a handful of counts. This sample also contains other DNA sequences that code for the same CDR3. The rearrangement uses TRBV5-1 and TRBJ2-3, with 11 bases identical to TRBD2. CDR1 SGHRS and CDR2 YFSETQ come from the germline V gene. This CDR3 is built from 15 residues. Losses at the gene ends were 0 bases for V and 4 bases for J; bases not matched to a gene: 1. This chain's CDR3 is CASSLGLAGSDTQYF. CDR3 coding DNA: TGCGCCAGCAGCTTGGGACTAGCGGGGTCAGATACGCAGTATTTT.

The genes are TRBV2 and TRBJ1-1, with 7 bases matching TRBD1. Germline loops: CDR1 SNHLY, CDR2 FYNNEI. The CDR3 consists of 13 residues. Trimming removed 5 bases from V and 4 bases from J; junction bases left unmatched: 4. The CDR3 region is CASSTGVSTEAFF. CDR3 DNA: TGTGCCAGCAGTACAGGGGTGAGCACTGAAGCTTTCTTT.

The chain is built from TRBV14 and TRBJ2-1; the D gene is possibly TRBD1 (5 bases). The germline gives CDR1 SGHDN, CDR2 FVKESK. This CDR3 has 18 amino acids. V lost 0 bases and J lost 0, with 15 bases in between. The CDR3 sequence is CASSQDRSGASSYNEQFF. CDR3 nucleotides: TGTGCCAGCAGCCAAGATCGTAGTGGGGCTAGCTCCTACAATGAGCAGTTCTTC.

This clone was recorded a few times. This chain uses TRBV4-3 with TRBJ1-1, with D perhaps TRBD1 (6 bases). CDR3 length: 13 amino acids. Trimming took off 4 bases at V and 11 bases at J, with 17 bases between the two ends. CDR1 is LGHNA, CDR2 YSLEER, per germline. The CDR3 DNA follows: TGCGCCAGCAGCCCAAGAATACAGGGTGTCGCTTTCTTT. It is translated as CASSPRIQGVAFF.

CDR3 loop: CASSPGTGSYEQYF. In nucleotides, the CDR3 is TGTGCCAGCTCGCCCGGGACAGGGTCCTACGAGCAGTACTTC. The chain combines TRBV6-6 with TRBJ2-7; 9 bases align to TRBD1. Germline V gives CDR1 MNHNY, CDR2 SVGAGI (reference sequence). This CDR3 has 14 amino acids. The V segment lost 8 bases and the J segment 1 base; nucleotides outside the gene matches: 6.

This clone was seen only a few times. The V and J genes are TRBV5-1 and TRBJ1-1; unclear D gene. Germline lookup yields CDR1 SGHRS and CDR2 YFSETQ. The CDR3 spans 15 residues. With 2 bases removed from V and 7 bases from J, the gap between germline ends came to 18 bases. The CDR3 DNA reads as TGCGCCAGCAGCTTCCTAGCTTCCGAGGGAGGTGAAGCTTTCTTT. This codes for CASSFLASEGGEAFF. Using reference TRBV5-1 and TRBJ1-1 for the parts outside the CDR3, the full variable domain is KAGVTQTPRYLIKTRGQQVTLSCSPISGHRSVSWYQQTPGQGLQFLFEYFSETQRNKGNFPGRFSGRQFSNSRSEMNVSTLELGDSALYLCASSFLASEGGEAFFGQGTRLTVV.

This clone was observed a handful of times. CDR3 in DNA: TGTGCCTGGAGGCCTTCGGACAGGAATAATTCACCCCTCCACTTT. Translation gives CAWRPSDRNNSPLHF. V gene TRBV30 combines with J gene TRBJ1-6, with 7 bases fitting TRBD1. The CDR3 sequence is 15 residues long. J was trimmed by 5 bases and V by 3 bases; bases with no gene match: 7. The germline V gene encodes CDR1 GTSNPN and CDR2 SVGIG (reference sequence).

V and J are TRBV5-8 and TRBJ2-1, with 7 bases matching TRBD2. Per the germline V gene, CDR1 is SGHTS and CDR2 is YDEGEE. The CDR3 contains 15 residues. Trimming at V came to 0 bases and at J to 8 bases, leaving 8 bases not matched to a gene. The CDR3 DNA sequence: TGTGCCAGCAGCTTGGAGGTGGCGGGGGTAGATGAGCAGTTCTTC. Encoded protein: CASSLEVAGVDEQFF.

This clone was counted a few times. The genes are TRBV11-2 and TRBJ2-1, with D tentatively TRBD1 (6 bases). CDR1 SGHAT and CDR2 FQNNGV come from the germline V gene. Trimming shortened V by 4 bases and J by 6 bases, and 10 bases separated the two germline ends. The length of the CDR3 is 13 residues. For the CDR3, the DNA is TGTGCCAGCAGCTCACGAGGGGGCAATGAGCAGTTCTTC. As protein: CASSSRGGNEQFF.

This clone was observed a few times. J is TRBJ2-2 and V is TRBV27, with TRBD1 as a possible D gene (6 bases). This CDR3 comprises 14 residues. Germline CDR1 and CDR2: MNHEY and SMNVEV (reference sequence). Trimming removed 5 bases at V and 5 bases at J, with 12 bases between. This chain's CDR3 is CASSPQGWTGELFF. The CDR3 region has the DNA TGTGCCAGCAGTCCGCAGGGGTGGACCGGGGAGCTGTTTTTT.

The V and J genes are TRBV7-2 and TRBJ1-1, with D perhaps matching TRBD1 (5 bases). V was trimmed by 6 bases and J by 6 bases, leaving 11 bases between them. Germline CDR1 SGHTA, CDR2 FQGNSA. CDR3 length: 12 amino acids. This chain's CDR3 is CASSNGGAEAFF. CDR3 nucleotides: TGTGCCAGCAGTAACGGGGGGGCTGAAGCTTTCTTT.

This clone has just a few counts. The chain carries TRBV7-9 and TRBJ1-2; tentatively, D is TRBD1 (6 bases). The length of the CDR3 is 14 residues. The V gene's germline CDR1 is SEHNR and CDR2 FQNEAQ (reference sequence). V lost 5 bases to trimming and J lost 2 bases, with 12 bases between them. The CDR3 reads CASSPPDRNYGYTF. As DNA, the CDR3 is TGTGCCAGCAGCCCTCCCGACAGGAACTATGGCTACACCTTC.

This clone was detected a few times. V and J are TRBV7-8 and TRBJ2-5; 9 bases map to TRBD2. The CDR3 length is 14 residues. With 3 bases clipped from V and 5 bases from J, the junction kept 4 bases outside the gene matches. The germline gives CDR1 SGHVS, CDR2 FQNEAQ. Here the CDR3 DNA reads TGTGCCAGCAGCTTTAGCGGGGGCGGGGAGACCCAGTACTTC. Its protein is CASSFSGGGETQYF.

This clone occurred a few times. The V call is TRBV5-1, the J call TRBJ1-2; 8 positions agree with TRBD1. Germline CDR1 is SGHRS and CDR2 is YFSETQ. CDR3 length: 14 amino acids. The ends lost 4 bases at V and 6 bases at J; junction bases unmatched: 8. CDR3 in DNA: TGCGCCAGCAGCGCCGGACAGGGTAGCGATGGCTACACCTTC. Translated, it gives CASSAGQGSDGYTF.